This record covers a single T cell receptor (beta chain). Antigen unknown. The donors were part of the 120-subject validation cohort, which stood apart from the roughly 700-subject first cohort. This sample was taken from a study of cytomegalovirus exposure and HLA in healthy donors. Study in general: A later analysis reported the approximately 120 validation repertoires used the same platform as the roughly 700 first-cohort repertoires.

General observations from the study: Listed as cytomegalovirus-associated were 150 to 200 TCR beta chains. High sensitivity and specificity were reportedly achieved when the classifier diagnosed cytomegalovirus status.

Only in-frame clones appear in the TCRdb table, and some are missing; sequencing was by immunoSEQ multiplex PCR. The sample includes about 120,000 clones, 86% of them seen just once. V lost 5 bases and J lost 6, with 16 bases in between. The CDR3 spans 14 residues. The germline V gene encodes CDR1 SEHNR and CDR2 FQNEAQ (reference sequence). The receptor comes from a man younger than 35 in good health and CMV-seronegative. V and J are TRBV7-9 and TRBJ1-1; D might be TRBD1 (6 bases). The source material was PBMCs. For the CDR3, the DNA is TGTGCCAGCAGCCCTCCCGGACAGTTATCTGAAGCTTTCTTT. Protein product: CASSPPGQLSEAFF. Full variable domain (outside the CDR3, taken from reference TRBV7-9 and TRBJ1-1): DTGVSQNPRHKITKRGQNVTFRCDPISEHNRLYWYRQTLGQGPEFLTYFQNEAQLEKSRLLSDRFSAERPKGSFSTLEIQRTEQGDSAMYLCASSPPGQLSEAFFGQGTRLTVV.